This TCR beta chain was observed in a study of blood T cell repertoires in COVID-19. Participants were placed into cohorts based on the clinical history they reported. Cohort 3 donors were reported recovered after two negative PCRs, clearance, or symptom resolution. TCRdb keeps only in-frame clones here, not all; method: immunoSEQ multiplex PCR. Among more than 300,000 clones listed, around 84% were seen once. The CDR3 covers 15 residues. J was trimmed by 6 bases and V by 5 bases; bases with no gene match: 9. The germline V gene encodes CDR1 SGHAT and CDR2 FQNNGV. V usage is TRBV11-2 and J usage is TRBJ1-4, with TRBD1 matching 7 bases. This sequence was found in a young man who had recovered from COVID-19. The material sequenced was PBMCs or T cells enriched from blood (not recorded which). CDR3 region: CASSPLGTVDEKLFF. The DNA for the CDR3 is TGTGCCAGCAGCCCCCTGGGGACAGTAGATGAAAAACTGTTTTTT.